This T cell receptor beta chain appears in the sequencing data of a study of technical replicates of blood from a few donors (dated by TCRdb to between 2016 and 2019). Taken from cysteine to phenylalanine, the CDR3 has 16 residues. The retained sequence is limited to the CDR3, 48 bases, with the frame set at the first base. V and J lose 2 bases and 7 bases, and a span of 17 bases separates them. The germline V gene yields WSHSY for CDR1 and SAAADI for CDR2. Library construction relied on the immunoSEQ multiplex PCR assay. Sourced from immuneACCESS, this table was stored by TCRdb with only in-frame sequences that have V and J called. A share of the clones is absent; for the studies checked, an unresolved V gene accounts for under half, and the remainder has no known explanation. This sample gives some 60,000 clones in total; roughly 91% of them show up just once. About 5% of the sample is in the top ten clones.

Concerning this clone: Its antigen remains undetermined. Per-base qualities were not stored, and no clone one base away is much larger.

The sequencing sample was made of PBMCs. Recombination linked TRBV10-2 to TRBJ1-4; the D segment could be TRBD1, given 6 matching bases. This clonotype originated in a human donor in good health. Some clones in this sample may be carry-over from other donors' samples. This receptor carries the CDR3 CASSEPAGTYGEKLFF. The sequenced DNA: TGCGCCAGCAGTGAGCCAGCCGGGACATACGGTGAAAAACTGTTTTTT.